The next 28 T cell receptor beta chains were all read from a single sample in a study of patients and donors after allogeneic stem cell transplantation (dated by TCRdb to 2020 to 2022). Library preparation employed RT-PCR. Sequencing relied on a NextSeq 550. The public reads were run again by TCRdb, first through fastp at Q25 and then through MiXCR, and only productive beta chains were kept. CDR3 protein sequences are deduplicated, and each keeps its most common genes and DNA. This sample has more than 25,000 distinct CDR3 sequences in its table, and about 8% of those were observed once. In total, the top ten clones hold almost 50% of the sample. The sequenced sample was blood, either unsorted or a sorted T cell fraction (not recorded which). The source is a human donor who was either an allogeneic HSCT recipient or a stem cell or donor lymphocyte infusion donor (not recorded which). It is not recorded whose cells these are; they may come from a transplant donor.

This clonotype was recorded many times. The chain couples TRBV29-1 to TRBJ2-7; TRBD1 is a possible D gene (5 bases). Germline V gives CDR1 SQVTM, CDR2 ANQGSEA. V was cut by 3 bases and J by 7 bases, with 13 bases left in between. This CDR3 has 12 amino acids. As DNA, the CDR3 is TGCAGCGTTGAGGTCCCAGGGAAAGAGCAGTACTTC. Its protein product is CSVEVPGKEQYF.

The genes are TRBV18 and TRBJ2-7; D is undetermined. The CDR3 is 14 residues long. Germline CDR1 is KGHSH and CDR2 is LQKENI. Trimming took off 6 bases at V and 4 bases at J, with 16 bases between the two ends. The CDR3 region is CASSPTSPAYEQYF. CDR3 nucleotides: TGTGCCAGCTCTCCTACCTCCCCGGCTTACGAGCAGTACTTC.

This clonotype was counted many times. The chain is built from TRBV6-1 and TRBJ2-5; no reliable D call. The CDR3 is 15 residues long. Germline-derived CDR1 and CDR2 are MNHNS and SASEGT. V lost 1 base and J lost 9, with 18 bases in between. The CDR3 sequence: CASSEGLSTTLSQYF. The CDR3 DNA reads TGTGCCAGCAGTGAAGGGCTGAGTACAACCCTATCCCAGTACTTC.

CDR3 sequence reads: CASSLFGGAISYNEQFF. The CDR3, as DNA: TGTGCCAGCAGCTTATTCGGGGGGGCAATATCCTACAATGAGCAGTTCTTC. The gene calls are TRBV7-9 and TRBJ2-1; 8 nucleotides agree with TRBD2. Germline CDR1 reads SEHNR; CDR2 reads FQNEAQ (reference sequence). Trimming cost V 2 bases and J 1 base; bases outside gene matches: 7. CDR3 length: 17 amino acids.

This clonotype was seen many times. CDR3 loop: CAISAYSASGYTDTQYF. The CDR3 nucleotides read TGTGCCATCAGTGCGTATTCGGCTAGCGGGTACACAGATACGCAGTATTTT. The J gene is TRBJ2-3, the V gene TRBV10-3; the match to TRBD2 covers 8 bases. CDR1 is ENHRY and CDR2 is SYGVKD in the germline V gene. The CDR3 length is 17 residues. J was trimmed by 2 bases and V by 4 bases; bases with no gene match: 11.

The J gene is TRBJ1-1, the V gene TRBV6-1; D might be TRBD1 (5 bases). CDR1 and CDR2 from the germline V gene are MNHNS and SASEGT. Trimming took 7 bases from V and 1 from J, leaving 16 bases between them. CDR3 length: 15 residues. Written as DNA, the CDR3 is TGTGCCAGCACCACCGACCGGGGCCCGAACACTGAAGCTTTCTTT. It is translated as CASTTDRGPNTEAFF.

This clonotype showed up many times. This chain uses TRBV7-9 with TRBJ1-1; the match to TRBD1 covers 11 bases. Per the germline V gene, CDR1 is SEHNR and CDR2 is FQNEAQ (reference sequence). CDR3 size: 15 residues. The J segment lost 3 bases and the V segment lost 4 bases, leaving 4 bases of the junction unmatched. DNA for the CDR3: TGTGCCAGCAGCTCCTGGGACAGGGGGGACACTGAAGCTTTCTTT. The encoded protein is CASSSWDRGDTEAFF.

This clonotype was seen at least ten times. The junction does not match germline at one end; this may be a read error. The rearrangement uses TRBV20-1 and TRBJ1-1; D is unresolved. The germline CDR1 and CDR2 sequences are DFQATT and SNEGSKA (reference sequence). CDR3 size: 15 residues. As DNA, the CDR3 is TGCAGTGTTAGAGGTATGTCTCTGCTGAACACTGAAGCTTTCTTT. Encoded protein: CSVRGMSLLNTEAFF.

In this sample, this clonotype turned up many times. The CDR3 coding sequence is TGTGCCAGCAGTCTCCGGGGCGGGACTAGCAATCAGCCCCAGCATTTT. Protein: CASSLRGGTSNQPQHF. This chain links TRBV28 with TRBJ1-5, with a weak D call TRBD1 (5 bases). There are 16 residues in the CDR3. Looked up from germline, CDR1 is MDHEN and CDR2 is SYDVKM. V lost 5 bases and J 0 bases, leaving 14 bases between the germline ends.

This clonotype was picked up a small number of times. The chain combines TRBV12-3 or TRBV12-4 with TRBJ1-2; the D is unclear. The CDR3 spans 12 residues. The germline V and J ends were trimmed by 3 bases and 5 bases, with 7 bases remaining between them. CDR3 DNA sequence: TGTGCCAGCAGTTTTGGCCGATATGGCTACACCTTC. Its translation: CASSFGRYGYTF.

The table lists this clonotype with a few counts. This sequence joins TRBV19 and TRBJ2-5, with D possibly called TRBD1 or TRBD2 (5 bases each). The CDR3 is 13 amino acids. V lost 4 bases, J lost 5 bases, and 11 bases lay in between. The V gene's germline CDR1 is LNHDA and CDR2 SQIVND (reference sequence). CDR3 in DNA: TGTGCCAGTAGTAGGGGACCCCTGGAGACCCAGTACTTC. Translated: CASSRGPLETQYF.

V gene TRBV7-2 combines with J gene TRBJ2-7; possibly TRBD1 for D (6 bases). The CDR3 is 13 residues long. Germline-derived CDR1 and CDR2 are SGHTA and FQGNSA. Trimming removed 4 bases from V and 7 bases from J, with 14 bases in between. CDR3 coding DNA: TGTGCCAGCAGCTCGGACAGAGCGGAAGAGCAGTACTTC. Protein: CASSSDRAEEQYF.

This clonotype was seen at least ten times. The chain combines TRBV19 with TRBJ2-7, with 7 bases matching TRBD1. The CDR3 consists of 12 residues. Per germline, CDR1 LNHDA and CDR2 SQIVND (reference sequence). With 8 bases clipped from V and 2 bases from J, the junction kept 3 bases outside the gene matches. CDR3 coding DNA: TGTGCCAGTGGAGACAGGGCCTACGAGCAGTACTTC. Its protein product is CASGDRAYEQYF.

In its sample, this clonotype was seen many times. The chain couples TRBV20-1 to TRBJ1-5; TRBD1 matches at 8 bases. The germline CDR1 and CDR2 sequences are DFQATT and SNEGSKA (reference sequence). The CDR3 loop spans 13 amino acids. The J segment lost 4 bases and the V segment lost 6 bases, leaving 5 bases of the junction unmatched. CDR3 nucleotides: TGCAGTGCCCTAACAGGGGGTAATCAGCCCCAGCATTTT. It is translated as CSALTGGNQPQHF.

This clonotype qualifies as medium-sized. The CDR3 DNA sequence: TGTGCCAGCAGCCAAACAGTCTACGAGCAGTACTTC. It yields the protein CASSQTVYEQYF. The V call is TRBV3-1, the J call TRBJ2-7; the D is unclear. Trimming stripped 2 bases from V and 3 bases from J, with 5 bases between. This CDR3 region has 12 residues. The germline V gene has CDR1 LGHDT and CDR2 YNNKEL (reference sequence).

The chain recombines TRBV7-8 with TRBJ1-4; 7 bases are shared with TRBD1. CDR3 size: 14 residues. The J segment lost 0 bases and the V segment lost 7 bases, leaving 2 bases of the junction unmatched. Germline CDR1 and CDR2: SGHVS and FQNEAQ. The CDR3 bases are TGTGCCAGCACCCAGGGGGCAACTAATGAAAAACTGTTTTTT. Amino acid sequence: CASTQGATNEKLFF.

This clonotype has a handful of counts. The chain has TRBV5-6 and TRBJ2-7; maybe TRBD2 (7 bases). The CDR3 runs 13 residues. Trimming left V 2 bases short and J 4 bases short, with 10 bases between. CDR1 and CDR2 (germline): SGHDT, YYEEEE. The CDR3 bases are TGTGCCAGCAGCTTACAGGGAGGGTACGAGCAGTACTTC. Amino acid sequence: CASSLQGGYEQYF.

Many counts were recorded for this clonotype. The chain uses TRBV20-1 and TRBJ1-5, with TRBD1 identical over 7 bases. J gave up 5 bases and V 6 bases, and 7 bases lay outside the gene matches. This CDR3 is built from 13 residues. CDR1 and CDR2 (germline): DFQATT, SNEGSKA (reference sequence). The CDR3 nucleotides are TGCAGTGCCCGCGGACAGGTTGATCAGCCCCAGCATTTT. It codes for CSARGQVDQPQHF.

The sample holds a few counts of this clonotype. The V and J genes are TRBV29-1 and TRBJ2-1; perhaps TRBD1 as D (5 bases). Trimming removed 6 bases from V and 7 bases from J, with 13 bases in between. Germline loops: CDR1 SQVTM, CDR2 ANQGSEA. The CDR3 sequence is 12 residues long. The DNA of the CDR3 is TGCAGCGTCGGACAACTATGGAATGAGCAGTTCTTC. It encodes CSVGQLWNEQFF.

This chain links TRBV12-3 or TRBV12-4 with TRBJ2-7; 9 bases agree with TRBD1. The V and J ends lost 5 bases and 3 bases, in that order; junction bases with no gene match: 8. The CDR3 covers 15 residues. CDR3 sequence (DNA): TGTGCCAGCAGTCCTACAGGGGGCCTACACTACGAGCAGTACTTC. Its translation: CASSPTGGLHYEQYF.

This clonotype has at least ten counts. The rearrangement uses TRBV5-1 and TRBJ2-3; D gene unclear. Germline V gene lookup returns CDR1 SGHRS and CDR2 YFSETQ. V lost 4 bases and J 6 bases, leaving 12 bases between the germline ends. This CDR3 comprises 13 residues. This CDR3 reads CASSGEGSDTQYF. DNA of the CDR3: TGCGCCAGCAGCGGCGAAGGATCGGATACGCAGTATTTT.

CDR3 loop: CASSLGQNNSPLHF. In DNA form, the CDR3 reads TGTGCCAGCAGCCTCGGACAGAATAATTCACCCCTCCACTTT. The V gene is TRBV7-9, the J gene TRBJ1-6; TRBD1 is a possible D gene (6 bases). This CDR3 has 14 amino acids. The V and J ends lost 5 bases and 5 bases respectively, with 10 bases between them. Germline V gene sequence: CDR1 SEHNR, CDR2 FQNEAQ (reference sequence). Complete variable domain (other parts from reference TRBV7-9 and TRBJ1-6): DTGVSQNPRHKITKRGQNVTFRCDPISEHNRLYWYRQTLGQGPEFLTYFQNEAQLEKSRLLSDRFSAERPKGSFSTLEIQRTEQGDSAMYLCASSLGQNNSPLHFGNGTRLTVT.

This clonotype was found many times. This chain connects TRBV5-1 to TRBJ1-5, with 9 nucleotides matching TRBD1. The V segment lost 4 bases and the J segment 7 bases; nucleotides outside the gene matches: 3. Germline assignment: CDR1 SGHRS and CDR2 YFSETQ. The CDR3 totals 13 residues. CDR3 residues: CASSRTGEQPQHF. The CDR3 bases are TGCGCCAGCAGCCGGACAGGGGAACAGCCCCAGCATTTT.

V usage is TRBV2 and J usage is TRBJ1-2, with D maybe TRBD1 (6 bases). This CDR3 region has 16 residues. Per the germline V gene, CDR1 is SNHLY and CDR2 is FYNNEI. V was pared by 6 bases and J by 4 bases, with 21 bases between. CDR3 amino acids: CASSSKRGGEAYGYTF. CDR3 in DNA: TGTGCCAGCAGCTCTAAGAGGGGGGGCGAGGCCTATGGCTACACCTTC. The variable domain in full, with the rest retrieved from reference TRBV2 and TRBJ1-2, is EPEVTQTPSHQVTQMGQEVILRCVPISNHLYFYWYRQILGQKVEFLVSFYNNEISEKSEIFDDQFSVERPDGSNFTLKIRSTKLEDSAMYFCASSSKRGGEAYGYTFGSGTRLTVV.

In this sample, this clonotype turned up a few times. This rearrangement joins TRBV10-3 to TRBJ1-2; D gene uncertain. The CDR3 is 12 residues long. V lost 10 bases to trimming and J lost 4 bases, with 13 bases between them. Germline V gene sequence: CDR1 ENHRY, CDR2 SYGVKD. The CDR3 region is CATAGTPYGYTF. CDR3 coding DNA: TGTGCCACCGCGGGCACGCCCTATGGCTACACCTTC.

In its sample, this clonotype was seen many times. CDR3 nucleotide sequence: TGCAGCGTTGAAGAGTGGGCCTTGGGTAATGAGCAGTTCTTC. This translates into CSVEEWALGNEQFF. The chain has TRBV29-1 and TRBJ2-1; D remains unclear. The germline V and J ends were trimmed by 0 bases and 7 bases, with 13 bases remaining between them. Germline V gene data show CDR1 as SQVTM and CDR2 as ANQGSEA. The CDR3 runs to 14 residues.

This clonotype was detected ten times or more. The chain recombines TRBV7-3 with TRBJ2-5, with D unclear. There are 14 residues in the CDR3. Germline CDR1 reads SGHTA; CDR2 reads FQGTGA. V was shortened by 3 bases and J by 5 bases, with 13 bases between the two germline ends. CDR3: CASSFGVSRETQYF. For the CDR3, the DNA is TGTGCCAGCAGCTTTGGGGTCTCCCGGGAGACCCAGTACTTC.

This clonotype showed up many times. The chain is built from TRBV5-1 and TRBJ2-7; 13 bases align to TRBD2. V lost 4 bases and J lost 4; bases outside the gene matches: 2. This CDR3 has 14 residues. Germline CDR1 is SGHRS and CDR2 is YFSETQ. CDR3 DNA: TGCGCCAGCAGCATGACTAGCGGGGGGTACGAGCAGTACTTC. This encodes CASSMTSGGYEQYF.